This T cell receptor beta chain was sequenced for a study of shared clonotypes between healthy human individuals. The CDR3 extends over 16 amino acids. Deletions cut 4 bases from V and 2 bases from J, with 12 bases between. The germline V gene has CDR1 SNHLY and CDR2 FYNNEI. Profiled with immunoSEQ multiplex PCR; TCRdb holds only in-frame clones, not every one. The sample consists of roughly 680,000 clones, over 55% of them appearing once. V and J are TRBV2 and TRBJ2-6; D might be TRBD1 (6 bases). The receptor was isolated from a woman in her twenties or thirties in good health. Sequenced: memory CD4+ T cells sorted from blood. Subset specified: CD45RA-negative fraction. For the CDR3, the DNA is TGTGCCAGCAGTGTACAGGGTTTAGCTGGGGCCAACGTCCTGACTTTC. Amino acid sequence: CASSVQGLAGANVLTF.